This TCR beta chain is drawn from a study of T-cell memory formation after mild COVID-19. Germline V gives CDR1 LGHDT, CDR2 YNNKEL (reference sequence). The germline V and J ends were trimmed by 1 base and 4 bases, with 13 bases remaining between them. This CDR3 has 16 residues. MiXCR, applied by TCRdb to the 5' RACE reads, yields one record per CDR3 protein. The table lists about half a million distinct CDR3 sequences, 18% of them singletons. This clonotype showed up just a few times. This receptor was obtained from an adult woman who had mild COVID-19 (a few samples of this study predate the infection). Cell type and time point are not known. J is TRBJ2-2 and V is TRBV3-1; D tentatively fits TRBD1 or TRBD2 (5 bases each). Sequenced sample: PBMCs or a T cell subset sorted from them (not recorded which). The CDR3 region has the DNA TGTGCCAGCAGCCAAGCGGGAAAGGGGCGCACCGGGGAGCTGTTTTTT. Translated: CASSQAGKGRTGELFF.